The 5 T cell receptor beta chains reported below all come from one sample, sequenced in a study of cytomegalovirus exposure and HLA in healthy donors. PCR used 60 Vbeta primers and 13 Jbeta primers. TCRdb keeps only in-frame clones here, not all; method: immunoSEQ multiplex PCR. Found here are around 110,000 clones, around 71% of them singletons; the top ten hold roughly 0.79%. The sample comprised PBMCs. The origin of the receptors is a boy between 10 and 17 years old in good health and CMV-seronegative.

This clone was detected once. The chain's CDR3 is CSVAEATGLVTQYF. The CDR3 region has the DNA TGCAGCGTAGCAGAGGCGACAGGGCTAGTGACGCAGTATTTT. The rearrangement joins TRBV29-1 to TRBJ2-3, with 7 nucleotides matching TRBD1. CDR1 and CDR2 from the germline V gene are SQVTM and ANQGSEA. Trimming removed 6 bases from V and 9 bases from J; junction bases left unmatched: 15. The CDR3 has 14 residues.

The chain joins TRBV29-1 to TRBJ2-5; D not resolved. The CDR3 has 12 amino acids. Per germline, CDR1 SQVTM and CDR2 ANQGSEA. V lost 5 bases, J lost 1 base, and 8 bases lay in between. This CDR3 reads CSVSTVQETQYF. The DNA for the CDR3 is TGCAGCGTTAGCACCGTCCAAGAGACCCAGTACTTC.

The V call is TRBV5-1, the J call TRBJ2-2; D not certain. In germline, CDR1 is SGHRS, CDR2 YFSETQ. Trimming took off 3 bases at V and 6 bases at J, with 18 bases between the two ends. The CDR3 is made up of 16 amino acids. CDR3 sequence: CASSSPRFSPAGELFF. The CDR3 bases are TGCGCCAGCAGCTCTCCCCGGTTTTCTCCGGCCGGGGAGCTGTTTTTT.

CDR3 in DNA: TGCAGCGTATGGGATACCGGGTCGGGAGAGCAGTACTTC. As protein: CSVWDTGSGEQYF. This chain connects TRBV29-1 to TRBJ2-7; the D gene is possibly TRBD2 (5 bases). This CDR3 has 13 residues. The V gene's germline CDR1 is SQVTM and CDR2 ANQGSEA. Trimming stripped 6 bases from V and 7 bases from J, with 19 bases between.

This clone was recorded only once. The chain is built from TRBV27 and TRBJ1-5; D is possibly TRBD1 (5 bases). Per germline, CDR1 MNHEY and CDR2 SMNVEV (reference sequence). Trimming removed 4 bases at V and 5 bases at J, with 9 bases between. The CDR3 has 13 residues. The CDR3 DNA is TGTGCCAGCAGTTGGGGCATCCATCAGCCCCAGCATTTT. The encoded protein is CASSWGIHQPQHF.